The clone carrying this T cell receptor beta chain was seen more than once but under ten times. Its matching antigen is unknown. The data belong to a study of beta chain features in type 1 diabetes. About the research overall: The study found patients and healthy donors alike in age, gender and cell yields. Study-level points and caveats: All four CD4+ subsets of Type 1 diabetes patients contained TCRB CDR3s that were moderately but significantly shorter. No resolution was reached here on whether HLA type influences TCRB rearrangement.

Central memory, naive, regulatory and stem cell-like memory CD4+ cells were sorted by CD45RO/CCR7/CD25/CD127/CD95/CD27. Purity exceeding 95% was reached by all sorted populations. From germline, CDR1 is SNHLY and CDR2 FYNNEI. The CDR3 is 13 amino acids. The V end lost 8 bases, the J end lost 7 bases, and 18 bases lay between the germline ends. The whole isolated RNA underwent reverse transcription, so sequencing captured expressed TCRB transcripts. The method was immunoSEQ multiplex PCR; TCRdb's version includes in-frame clones alone and lacks a portion of them. The sample has about 140,000 clones, 10% to 15% seen once.

The TCR originated in a man between 18 and 35 years old with type 1 diabetes. The sample was central memory CD4+ T cells from blood. The chain joins TRBV2 to TRBJ2-7; tentatively, D is TRBD1 (7 bases). CDR3 amino acids: CASAAGQFREQYF. The CDR3 nucleotides are TGTGCCAGCGCGGCGGGACAGTTCAGGGAGCAGTACTTC.